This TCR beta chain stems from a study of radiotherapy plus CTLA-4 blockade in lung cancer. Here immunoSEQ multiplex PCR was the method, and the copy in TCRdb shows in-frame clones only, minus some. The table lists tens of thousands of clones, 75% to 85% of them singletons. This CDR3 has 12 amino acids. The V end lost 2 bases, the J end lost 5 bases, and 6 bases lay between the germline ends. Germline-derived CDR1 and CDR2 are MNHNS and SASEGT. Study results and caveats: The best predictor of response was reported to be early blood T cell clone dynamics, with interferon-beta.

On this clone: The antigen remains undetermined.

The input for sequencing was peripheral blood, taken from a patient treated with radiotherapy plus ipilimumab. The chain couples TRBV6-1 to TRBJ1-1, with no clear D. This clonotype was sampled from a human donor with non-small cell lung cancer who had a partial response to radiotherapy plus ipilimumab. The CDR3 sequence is CASSESETEAFF. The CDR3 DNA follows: TGTGCCAGCAGTGAAAGTGAGACTGAAGCTTTCTTT.